This is a list of T cell receptor beta chains from one sample in a study of blood T cell repertoires in COVID-19. Repertoires were generated with immunoSEQ multiplex PCR, while TCRdb's copy carries only in-frame clones and drops some. The repertoire holds under 75,000 clones, with roughly 80% as singletons. Sequencing was carried out using peripheral blood. These receptors were collected from a man between 65 and 85 years old who had recovered from COVID-19. The CDR3 runs from the conserved cysteine through the conserved F or W. The D gene is left open where the match is weak.

V,J,D,CDR3
TRBV19,TRBJ2-2,TRBD2,CASRTSGRLNTGELFF
TRBV3-1/TRBV3-2,TRBJ2-6,TRBD1,CASSQGQGSYSGANVLTF
TRBV5-1,TRBJ1-4,-,CASSLDWGGRIEKLFF
TRBV3-1/TRBV3-2,TRBJ2-7,TRBD2,CASKPSGDYYEQYF
TRBV7-9,TRBJ1-2,-,CASSLLTDGYTF
TRBV28,TRBJ1-4,TRBD1,CASTHGQGANEKLFF
TRBV30,TRBJ2-7,-,CAWSGRGEQYF
TRBV6-5,TRBJ1-1,TRBD1,CASKRDRGAGEAFF
TRBV6-1,TRBJ1-1,-,CASSVPRAGANTEAFF
TRBV10-3,TRBJ2-3,TRBD2,CAISIAGGRDTQYF
TRBV19,TRBJ2-5,TRBD2,CASSLTSGGTEETQYF
TRBV12-3/TRBV12-4,TRBJ2-7,-,CASSPSVAEQYF
TRBV4-1,TRBJ1-1,TRBD1,CASSPGQGADTEAFF
TRBV6-5,TRBJ1-6,-,CASETVTSYNSPLHF
TRBV6-5,TRBJ2-3,-,CASRFLTTTDTQYF
TRBV6-2/TRBV6-3,TRBJ2-1,TRBD2,CASSIRLAGYSYNEQFF
TRBV7-2,TRBJ1-4,TRBD1,CASSSYQGAGEKLFF
TRBV20-1,TRBJ1-2,TRBD1,CSAQGAYGYTF
TRBV5-1,TRBJ1-1,-,CASSILQGNTEAFF
TRBV19,TRBJ2-1,-,CASSIVQGRRIIEQFF
TRBV6-6,TRBJ2-5,TRBD1,CASSYSWTGDQETQYF
TRBV4-1,TRBJ2-7,-,CASSQDVGLAAYEQYF
TRBV7-2,TRBJ1-5,TRBD1,CASSWTGGDGQPQHF